This T cell receptor (beta chain) came from a study of T cell repertoires in ileal Crohn's disease (dated 2019 in TCRdb). For the study in its entirety: At the time of surgery, roughly 35% of patients were active smokers, and the median duration of disease was 6.5 to 8.5 years. Surgery was performed for a complication in all patients, with stricturing disease in roughly 60% and penetrating disease in around 40%. Roughly half of the patients were given postoperative therapy, with under 13 receiving thiopurines and 15 to 20 receiving anti-TNF agents. TCR repertoire analysis was performed in approximately 52 Crohn's disease patients drawn from a prospective multicentre cohort. The study was conducted in parallel with a multicentre cohort built to find predictors of early endoscopic recurrence after ileocolonic resection. Endoscopic postoperative recurrence was defined as a Rutgeerts score above i0. A total of roughly 170 mucosal samples from 57 patients were sequenced, collected from several sites on the surgical specimen and at postoperative endoscopy.

A word on this clone: The antigen it binds to is not known. Per-base qualities were not stored, and no clone one base away is much larger.

Eligible patients were adults with ileal or ileocolonic Crohn's disease who had an indication for ileocolonic resection. Whole ileal mucosal biopsies were stored frozen at -80°C before DNA extraction. Genomic DNA was isolated from frozen whole biopsies using a TRizol-based method, and the DNA was quantified with a NanoDrop 2000 spectrophotometer. Roughly 500 nanograms of biopsy DNA per sample were submitted for commercial TCRB immunosequencing. Adaptive Biotechnology amplified CDR3 regions from genomic DNA with a two-step multiplex PCR that controlled for amplification bias. Primers covering every V and J gene segment were used in the first PCR, while barcodes and Illumina adapters were added in the second PCR. CDR3 libraries were sequenced using an Illumina instrument. As for the original processing: Analysis combined the vendor-provided pipelines with custom analysis of raw data in R/Bioconductor under R version 3.3.0. Clonality, ranging from 0 to 1, was calculated as the inverse of the normalised Shannon entropy of all productive clones. High-frequency clones were defined as the share of the repertoire taken up by the top 100 clones, keeping only clones that passed a 95% confidence test. Overlap between samples was measured with the Morisita-Horn index, while repertoire diversity was measured with the Simpson index. The table comes from immuneACCESS by way of TCRdb, which keeps in-frame sequences with V and J called. Part of the clones is missing from these tables; in studies checked, under half for an unresolved V gene and the rest for unknown reasons. The V and J calls and clone size come from that table; D and trimming were worked out from the DNA. The sample profile shows over 25,000 clones; 80% of them were found once. About 20% of the sample lies in the top ten.

Study-wide findings and limitations: More high-frequency clones were carried by sorted CD8 T cells than by CD4 T cells, suggesting that mucosal expansions were mainly CD8. Mucosal CD4 and CD8 T cells were sorted and sequenced only in a subgroup of patients, the size of which was not stated. A significantly higher proportion of clonal expansions was observed in active smokers at surgery than in non-smokers (about 25% vs 20%, p=0.02). Higher high-frequency clone percentages at surgery were associated with endoscopic recurrence; all patients with clonality above 26.8% (18/57) had recurrence.

V lost 2 bases and J lost 0 bases; the stretch between them is 10 bases long. Measured from the cysteine to the phenylalanine, the CDR3 is 15 residues long. Only CDR3 DNA remains: 45 bases, in frame from the first base. From the germline V gene, CDR1 is SGHTA and CDR2 is FQGTGA. The specimen was ileal tissue. The sequence links TRBV7-3 to TRBJ1-1; the D gene remains uncertain. The clonotype originates from an adult with Crohn's disease. The bases read TGTGCCAGCAGCTTATTTGCGACTATGAACACTGAAGCTTTCTTT. Translation gives CASSLFATMNTEAFF.